The 25 T cell receptor beta chains reported below all come from one sample, sequenced in a study of cytomegalovirus exposure and HLA in healthy donors. It was with 60 Vbeta and 13 Jbeta primers that the PCR ran. This table comes from immunoSEQ multiplex PCR, and its TCRdb copy is limited to in-frame clones, with some not included. The sample has 170,000 or so clones, about three quarters seen once. The source material was PBMCs. The source of these receptors is a woman aged 30 to 39 in good health and CMV-seronegative.

The rearrangement joins TRBV27 to TRBJ2-2, with a weak D call TRBD1 (5 bases). V was shortened by 6 bases and J by 6 bases, with 14 bases between the two germline ends. The germline V gene has CDR1 MNHEY and CDR2 SMNVEV (reference sequence). The CDR3 consists of 14 residues. This CDR3 reads CASSQGSAPGELFF. The CDR3 coding sequence is TGTGCCAGCAGCCAGGGTTCGGCCCCCGGGGAGCTGTTTTTT.

V is TRBV21-1 and J is TRBJ2-1; the D call of TRBD1 is as the table states it, not checked on the DNA. TRBV21-1 has pseudogene status. This CDR3 contains 16 residues. As DNA, the CDR3 is TGTGCCAGCAGCGCTCAACAGGGGCGCCCGGCCAATGAGCAGTTCTTC. It codes for CASSAQQGRPANEQFF.

The rearrangement uses TRBV13 and TRBJ2-1, with TRBD1 matching over 12 bases. The CDR3 sequence is 15 residues long. J lost 9 bases, V lost 5 bases, and 8 bases had no gene match. Germline CDR1 and CDR2: PRHDT and FYEKMQ (reference sequence). The CDR3 region is CASSLGQGAIGEQFF. The CDR3 DNA is TGTGCCAGCAGCCTGGGACAGGGGGCTATCGGTGAGCAGTTCTTC.

This clone was detected once. The V gene is TRBV28, the J gene TRBJ1-4; 8 nucleotides align to TRBD1. With V trimmed by 6 bases and J by 1 base, 7 bases remained unmatched. The CDR3 has 16 amino acids. The germline V gene encodes CDR1 MDHEN and CDR2 SYDVKM. The CDR3 sequence is CASSQDRGGTNEKLFF. The CDR3 nucleotides are TGTGCCAGCAGCCAAGACAGGGGAGGAACTAATGAAAAACTGTTTTTT.

As to this clone: The same CDR3 also results from other DNA sequences found in this sample. The rearrangement joins TRBV5-1 to TRBJ1-1; D ambiguous. The CDR3 has 14 amino acids. Germline values: CDR1 SGHRS, CDR2 YFSETQ. Between the trimmed V and J ends, which lost 0 bases and 1 base, there was a span of 7 bases. The DNA for the CDR3 is TGCGCCAGCAGCTTGGGGGCGGGGAACACTGAAGCTTTCTTT. It yields the protein CASSLGAGNTEAFF.

This clone was observed a few times. One end of the junction is discordant with germline, which a read error may explain. The rearrangement uses TRBV5-1 and TRBJ2-1; D is possibly TRBD2 (5 bases). The CDR3 contains 15 residues. The germline CDR1 and CDR2 sequences are SGHRS and YFSETQ. CDR3 nucleotides: TGCGCCAGCAGGTTGGACGGAGGTCACTACAATGAGCAGTTCTTC. Residues: CASRLDGGHYNEQFF.

This rearrangement joins TRBV21-1 to TRBJ2-7; the table calls TRBD1, which could not be checked here. TRBV21-1 is shown as a pseudogene. CDR3 length equals 13 residues. The CDR3, as DNA: TGTGCCAGCAGCGAACAGGGGGTTGGCGAGCAGTACTTC. Its protein is CASSEQGVGEQYF.

This chain connects TRBV19 to TRBJ2-2; weak D call: TRBD1 (6 bases). Germline V CDR1 and CDR2: LNHDA, SQIVND (reference sequence). Deletions cut 6 bases from V and 3 bases from J, with 17 bases between. CDR3 length: 16 residues. CDR3 in DNA: TGTGCCAGTAGCAGTATAATCCGGACAGACACCGGGGAGCTGTTTTTT. Translation: CASSSIIRTDTGELFF.

The V call is TRBV2, the J call TRBJ1-2; D may be TRBD1 (5 bases). Trimming took 4 bases from V and 7 from J, leaving 13 bases between them. Germline lookup yields CDR1 SNHLY and CDR2 FYNNEI. The CDR3 sequence is 13 residues long. CDR3 residues: CASSADGGGGYTF. The CDR3, as DNA: TGTGCCAGCAGTGCAGACGGGGGAGGTGGCTACACCTTC. Full variable domain (rest looked up from reference TRBV2 and TRBJ1-2): EPEVTQTPSHQVTQMGQEVILRCVPISNHLYFYWYRQILGQKVEFLVSFYNNEISEKSEIFDDQFSVERPDGSNFTLKIRSTKLEDSAMYFCASSADGGGGYTFGSGTRLTVV.

A remark on this clone: Compared with germline, one end of the junction differs, possibly owing to a read error. The genes are TRBV5-1 and TRBJ1-2, with D unclear. Germline lookup yields CDR1 SGHRS and CDR2 YFSETQ. CDR3 length: 14 amino acids. For the CDR3, the DNA is TGCGCCAGCAGCTTCGGAGTATTAGGCTATGTCTACACCTTC. It codes for CASSFGVLGYVYTF.

The rearrangement joins TRBV10-3 to TRBJ2-7; tentative D call: TRBD1 (5 bases). The CDR3 is 12 amino acids. V was clipped by 3 bases and J by 7 bases, with 10 bases between them. Germline V gene data show CDR1 as ENHRY and CDR2 as SYGVKD. The CDR3 is CAISERAGEQYF. The CDR3 region has the DNA TGTGCCATCAGTGAACGGGCAGGGGAGCAGTACTTC.

This clone was observed a handful of times. Other DNA sequences of this sample code for an identical CDR3. V and J are TRBV7-8 and TRBJ2-7; D might be TRBD1 (6 bases). Germline assignment: CDR1 SGHVS and CDR2 FQNEAQ. This CDR3 is built from 13 residues. Deletions cut 7 bases from V and 4 bases from J, with 14 bases between. The CDR3 DNA is TGTGCCAGCAAGCAGGGGCAGGCATACGAGCAGTACTTC. Translated, it gives CASKQGQAYEQYF.

The table lists this clone with a few counts. V is TRBV6-4 and J is TRBJ1-1, with D unclear. CDR1 is MRHNA and CDR2 is SNTAGT in the germline V gene. Trimming took 3 bases from V and 1 from J, leaving 6 bases between them. The CDR3 extends over 13 amino acids. The CDR3 sequence: CASSERENTEAFF. The CDR3 DNA reads TGTGCCAGCAGTGAGCGCGAGAACACTGAAGCTTTCTTT.

The chain carries TRBV19 and TRBJ2-3; 9 bases agree with TRBD2. Germline V gene data show CDR1 as LNHDA and CDR2 as SQIVND (reference sequence). V dropped 5 bases and J dropped 2; count of bases not matched to a gene: 5. CDR3 length: 15 residues. The chain's CDR3 is CASSSTSGDTDTQYF. In nucleotides, the CDR3 is TGTGCCAGTAGTTCGACTAGCGGAGACACAGATACGCAGTATTTT.

The rearrangement uses TRBV2 and TRBJ1-2; D perhaps matches TRBD1 (5 bases). V gave up 4 bases and J gave up 7 bases, with 10 bases separating them. The CDR3 loop spans 12 amino acids. The germline V gene has CDR1 SNHLY and CDR2 FYNNEI. The DNA of the CDR3 is TGTGCCAGCAGTGCCTTAGGGGCTGGCTACACCTTC. It translates to CASSALGAGYTF.

The chain joins TRBV5-8 to TRBJ1-1, with a possible D match to TRBD1 (5 bases). Germline V lookup: CDR1 SGHTS, CDR2 YDEGEE. V lost 0 bases and J lost 4, with 10 bases in between. The CDR3 is 14 residues long. CDR3 sequence: CASSLGQLGTEAFF. CDR3 in DNA: TGTGCCAGCAGCTTGGGACAGTTGGGCACTGAAGCTTTCTTT.

V and J are TRBV7-3 and TRBJ2-3; D may be TRBD2 (6 bases). This CDR3 has 16 amino acids. Trimming removed 5 bases from V and 3 bases from J, with 18 bases in between. CDR1 SGHTA and CDR2 FQGTGA come from the germline V gene. In DNA form, the CDR3 reads TGTGCCAGCAGCCCCCAAGGAGCGGGCGGTACAGATACGCAGTATTTT. As protein: CASSPQGAGGTDTQYF.

The count of this clone is one. This CDR3 fails to terminate in the conserved phenylalanine or tryptophan, so it likely reflects a read error. DNA of the CDR3: TGTGCCAGCAGTAGACAGGGTACCCAAGAATCACCCCTCCACCTT. It yields the protein CASSRQGTQESPLHL. The chain combines TRBV27 with TRBJ1-6; 7 bases are shared with TRBD1. The CDR3 length is 15 residues. Germline V gene sequence: CDR1 MNHEY, CDR2 SMNVEV (reference sequence). Losses at the gene ends were 5 bases for V and 10 bases for J; bases not matched to a gene: 11.

In its sample, this clone was seen a few times. The rearrangement joins TRBV30 to TRBJ2-7; perhaps TRBD1 as D (5 bases). In germline, CDR1 is GTSNPN, CDR2 SVGIG (reference sequence). V lost 4 bases, J lost 3 bases, and 10 bases lay in between. The CDR3 is made up of 12 amino acids. Here the CDR3 DNA reads TGTGCCTGGATGGGGCCACTCTACGAGCAGTACTTC. Its translation: CAWMGPLYEQYF.

CDR3 amino acids: CASSLGLPGESSYNEQFF. CDR3 bases: TGTGCCAGCAGCTTAGGCCTGCCGGGGGAGAGCTCCTACAATGAGCAGTTCTTC. The gene calls are TRBV13 and TRBJ2-1, with D perhaps matching TRBD2 (6 bases). V lost 0 bases and J 0 bases, leaving 15 bases between the germline ends. Germline CDR1 is PRHDT and CDR2 is FYEKMQ (reference sequence). The CDR3 runs 18 residues.

The chain couples TRBV7-8 to TRBJ2-3; D may be TRBD1 (6 bases). Germline V CDR1 and CDR2: SGHVS, FQNEAQ. Trimming took 6 bases from V and 4 from J, leaving 17 bases between them. The CDR3 covers 15 residues. CDR3 protein: CASRREGDRADTQYF. In nucleotides, the CDR3 is TGTGCCAGCAGGCGAGAGGGGGATCGAGCAGATACGCAGTATTTT.

The chain combines TRBV6-6 with TRBJ1-4; maybe TRBD1 (6 bases). Between the trimmed V and J ends, which lost 8 bases and 6 bases, there was a span of 16 bases. There are 14 residues in the CDR3. Germline lookup yields CDR1 MNHNY and CDR2 SVGAGI (reference sequence). The CDR3 DNA is TGTGCCAGCCGACCGGGGGGCGGGTATGAAAAACTGTTTTTT. This gives the protein CASRPGGGYEKLFF.

The chain is built from TRBV7-2 and TRBJ2-5, with 7 bases identical to TRBD1. J was trimmed by 5 bases and V by 5 bases; bases with no gene match: 5. Looked up from germline, CDR1 is SGHTA and CDR2 is FQGNSA. CDR3 size: 13 residues. In nucleotides, the CDR3 is TGTGCCAGCAGCCCGGCGACAGGGGAGACCCAGTACTTC. Its translation: CASSPATGETQYF.

This clone appeared a few times. CDR3 sequence (DNA): TGTGCCAGCAGCTTAGGGGGACAGGGGTCTGAAGCTTTCTTT. This sequence encodes CASSLGGQGSEAFF. The chain uses TRBV11-2 and TRBJ1-1; 10 nucleotides agree with TRBD1. Per germline, CDR1 SGHAT and CDR2 FQNNGV. This CDR3 has 14 residues. V was pared by 1 base and J by 6 bases, with 2 bases of the junction left unmatched.

The chain links TRBV27 to TRBJ1-5; 7 bases line up with TRBD1. J gave up 2 bases and V 3 bases, and 1 base lay outside the gene matches. The CDR3 length is 14 residues. Looked up from germline, CDR1 is MNHEY and CDR2 is SMNVEV (reference sequence). The CDR3 spells CASSFGQGNQPQHF. The CDR3 nucleotides read TGTGCCAGCAGTTTTGGACAGGGCAATCAGCCCCAGCATTTT.